The source of this TCR beta chain is a study of CD8 T cells in Susac syndrome. This clonotype was found a few times. This CDR3 comprises 14 residues. The germline V gene has CDR1 SQVTM and CDR2 ANQGSEA. V shed 5 bases, J shed 6 bases, and the junction held 9 bases outside the gene matches. An amount of RNA that ranged from roughly 0.45 to 1 ug was reverse transcribed with random hexamers. TCRdb reanalysed the immunoSEQ multiplex PCR reads using MiXCR and keeps one entry per CDR3 protein. The sample lists roughly 50,000 distinct CDR3 sequences; roughly 93% were seen once. The J gene is TRBJ1-2, the V gene TRBV29-1, with 10 bases identical to TRBD1. The sample consisted of CD8+ T cells from PBMCs. The receptor's source is a human donor in good health. CDR3 in amino acids: CSVLSGDRGHGYTF. The CDR3 DNA follows: TGCAGCGTTCTTTCAGGGGACAGGGGCCATGGCTACACCTTC.